Listed here are 5 T cell receptor beta chains from one sample, sequenced in a study of shared clonotypes between healthy human individuals. The naive CD8 subset, CD45RO-negative cells positively selected for CCR7, excluded terminally differentiated effector memory CD45RA+ cells. Sequenced by immunoSEQ multiplex PCR; TCRdb stores in-frame clones only, minus some. The sample has 550,000 to 600,000 clones, 95% to 98% seen once. The sequenced sample was naive CD8+ T cells sorted from blood. These receptor sequences come from a man aged 30-40 years in good health.

The chain combines TRBV27 with TRBJ2-7, with TRBD2 matching over 8 bases. The germline V gene has CDR1 MNHEY and CDR2 SMNVEV (reference sequence). The ends lost 0 bases at V and 3 bases at J; junction bases unmatched: 4. The CDR3 spans 15 residues. CDR3 in DNA: TGTGCCAGCAGTTTATCGAGCGCGGGAGGCTACGAGCAGTACTTC. Its translation: CASSLSSAGGYEQYF.

The CDR3 is CASSPFRAGQEMNTEAFF. CDR3 nucleotide sequence: TGTGCCAGCTCACCTTTTCGTGCGGGACAAGAGATGAACACTGAAGCTTTCTTT. The chain carries TRBV18 and TRBJ1-1, with a tentative D call TRBD1 (6 bases). The CDR3 is made up of 18 amino acids. CDR1 and CDR2 from the germline V gene are KGHSH and LQKENI. Deletions cut 3 bases from V and 0 bases from J, with 20 bases between.

The rearrangement links TRBV11-3 to TRBJ2-5, with a possible D match to TRBD2 (6 bases). Germline V gene data show CDR1 as SGHNT and CDR2 as YENEEA. The CDR3 runs 13 residues. Trimming took off 4 bases at V and 5 bases at J, with 11 bases between the two ends. For the CDR3, the DNA is TGTGCCAGCAGCTCCCGGGGGACGGAGACCCAGTACTTC. Its translation: CASSSRGTETQYF.

The gene calls are TRBV5-4 and TRBJ2-6; TRBD2 might be the D (6 bases). CDR1 and CDR2 from the germline V gene are SGHNT and YYREEE (reference sequence). V gave up 4 bases and J gave up 1 base, with 15 bases separating them. This CDR3 is built from 17 residues. The CDR3 sequence is CASSLTGVGSGANVLTF. The CDR3 DNA reads as TGTGCCAGCAGCCTAACGGGAGTGGGATCTGGGGCCAACGTCCTGACTTTC.

The CDR3 reads CASSQGHMISSYNEQFF. CDR3 bases: TGCGCCAGCAGCCAAGGGCACATGATCAGCTCCTACAATGAGCAGTTCTTC. The chain links TRBV4-3 to TRBJ2-1; the D is unclear. Germline lookup yields CDR1 LGHNA and CDR2 YSLEER. The CDR3 runs 17 residues. V gave up 1 base and J gave up 0 bases, with 13 bases separating them.